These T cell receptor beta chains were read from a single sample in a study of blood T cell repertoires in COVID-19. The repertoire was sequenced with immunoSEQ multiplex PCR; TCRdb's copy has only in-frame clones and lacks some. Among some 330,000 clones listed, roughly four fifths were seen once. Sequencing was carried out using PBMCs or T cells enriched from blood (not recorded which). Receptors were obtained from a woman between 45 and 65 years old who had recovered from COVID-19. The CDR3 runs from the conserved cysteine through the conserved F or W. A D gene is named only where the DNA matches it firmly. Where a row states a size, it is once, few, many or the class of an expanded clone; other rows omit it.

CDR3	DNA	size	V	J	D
CASSNKRGTKANTGELFF	TGTGCCAGTAGTAATAAGCGGGGGACTAAGGCAAATACCGGGGAGCTGTTTTTT	-	TRBV19	TRBJ2-2	TRBD2
CASSQVERTRILPETQYF	TGCGCCAGCAGTCAAGTCGAGCGAACTAGAATTCTTCCAGAGACCCAGTACTTC	-	TRBV4-1	TRBJ2-5	-
CASSLRGLGLNTEAFF	TGTGCCAGCAGCTTAAGGGGGCTAGGACTGAACACTGAAGCTTTCTTT	-	TRBV7-6	TRBJ1-1	TRBD1
CASSSIRDTFPKAFF	TGTGCCAGCAGTTCGATCCGGGACACTTTTCCTAAAGCTTTCTTT	-	TRBV27	TRBJ1-1	-
CAWSPGFSNTEAFF	TGTGCCTGGAGCCCCGGGTTTTCGAACACTGAAGCTTTCTTT	-	TRBV30	TRBJ1-1	-
CASSFGFHQPQHF	TGTGCCAGCAGTTTTGGCTTCCATCAGCCCCAGCATTTT	-	TRBV6-5	TRBJ1-5	-
CATGTFYEQYF	TGTGCCACGGGGACTTTCTACGAGCAGTACTTC	-	TRBV2	TRBJ2-7	-
CASSFTGSTEAFF	TGTGCCAGTAGTTTTACAGGGTCCACTGAAGCTTTCTTT	few	TRBV19	TRBJ1-1	-
CASSPQGAGEQYF	TGTGCCAGCTCACCCCAGGGGGCGGGGGAGCAGTACTTC	once	TRBV18	TRBJ2-7	TRBD1
CASSSPDRAAKNIQYF	TGTGCCAGCAGTTCCCCAGACAGGGCAGCCAAAAACATTCAGTACTTC	-	TRBV6-2/TRBV6-3	TRBJ2-4	TRBD1
CASSPLSGTAIEAFF	TGTGCCAGCAGTCCCCTTTCCGGGACAGCGATTGAAGCTTTCTTT	-	TRBV7-9	TRBJ1-1	TRBD1
CASSQLSGADTQYF	TGTGCCAGCAGCCAACTTAGCGGGGCAGATACGCAGTATTTT	-	TRBV3-1/TRBV3-2	TRBJ2-3	TRBD2
CASSLALGRAGYEQYF	TGTGCCAGCAGCTTAGCTTTGGGCAGGGCAGGCTACGAGCAGTACTTC	-	TRBV7-8	TRBJ2-7	-
CASSGGQGASYEQYF	TGTGCCAGCAGCGGAGGACAGGGGGCATCCTACGAGCAGTACTTC	-	TRBV9	TRBJ2-7	TRBD1
CASSLRDRVNTIYF	TGTGCCAGCAGCTTACGGGACAGGGTGAACACCATATATTTT	-	TRBV11-3	TRBJ1-3	TRBD1
CAWGTSGGANTQYF	TGTGCCTGGGGTACTAGCGGGGGCGCGAATACGCAGTATTTT	-	TRBV30	TRBJ2-3	TRBD2
CASSLIGGDYGYTF	TGTGCCAGCAGCTTGATCGGGGGTGACTATGGCTACACCTTC	-	TRBV5-6	TRBJ1-2	-
CASNGGTGVVEQFF	TGTGCCAGCAACGGCGGGACAGGGGTGGTTGAGCAGTTCTTC	few	TRBV25-1	TRBJ2-1	TRBD1
CASSQSNGFSPLHF	TGTGCCAGCAGCCAATCAAACGGGTTTTCACCCCTCCACTTT	-	TRBV16	TRBJ1-6	-
CAWSLGQGDTEAFF	TGTGCCTGGAGTTTGGGGCAGGGGGATACTGAAGCTTTCTTT	-	TRBV30	TRBJ1-1	TRBD1
CSVEGAIQETQYF	TGCAGCGTTGAGGGAGCCATCCAAGAGACCCAGTACTTC	-	TRBV29-1	TRBJ2-5	-
CASSLVGTGGQETQYF	TGTGCCAGCAGCTTGGTAGGGACAGGGGGACAAGAGACCCAGTACTTC	-	TRBV5-5	TRBJ2-5	TRBD1
CASSQGRSGSIVSTDTQYF	TGTGCCAGCAGCCAGGGCCGGAGCGGTTCGATAGTTAGCACAGATACGCAGTATTTT	-	TRBV3-1/TRBV3-2	TRBJ2-3	-
CASSQVAGPQETQYF	TGCGCCAGCAGCCAAGTGGCAGGTCCACAAGAGACCCAGTACTTC	-	TRBV4-1	TRBJ2-5	-
CAWSRPGLAGGEQYF	TGTGCCTGGAGCCGACCGGGACTAGCGGGAGGCGAGCAGTACTTC	-	TRBV30	TRBJ2-7	TRBD2
CASSVGGTGLFEQYF	TGTGCCAGCAGCGTAGGGGGGACAGGATTGTTTGAGCAGTACTTC	once	TRBV9	TRBJ2-7	TRBD1
CASSYFLTDTQYF	TGTGCCAGCAGTTACTTCCTAACAGATACGCAGTATTTT	-	TRBV6-2/TRBV6-3	TRBJ2-3	-
CAWSPLGGGGNQPQHF	TGTGCCTGGAGTCCCCTGGGGGGGGGAGGTAATCAGCCCCAGCATTTT	-	TRBV30	TRBJ1-5	-
CASRSPETQYF	TGTGCCAGCAGATCTCCGGAGACCCAGTACTTC	-	TRBV25-1	TRBJ2-5	-
CASQGVDGNTIYF	TGTGCCAGCCAGGGGGTAGATGGAAACACCATATATTTT	-	TRBV19	TRBJ1-3	TRBD1
CASSPASGSLTDTQYF	TGTGCCAGCTCACCAGCTAGCGGGAGCCTCACAGATACGCAGTATTTT	-	TRBV18	TRBJ2-3	TRBD2
CAINPGQGARGYTF	TGTGCCATCAATCCGGGACAGGGGGCGAGGGGCTACACCTTC	-	TRBV10-3	TRBJ1-2	TRBD1
CSVRQGSEQYF	TGCAGCGTTCGACAGGGGAGCGAGCAGTACTTC	-	TRBV29-1	TRBJ2-7	TRBD1
CASSFAGQGAVGELFF	TGTGCCAGCAGCTTCGCGGGACAGGGGGCGGTCGGGGAGCTGTTTTTT	-	TRBV5-4	TRBJ2-2	TRBD1
CSVGFGNTEAFF	TGCAGCGTTGGGTTCGGGAACACTGAAGCTTTCTTT	-	TRBV29-1	TRBJ1-1	-
CASSLTVNTEAFF	TGTGCCAGCAGCTTAACAGTGAACACTGAAGCTTTCTTT	once	TRBV12-3/TRBV12-4	TRBJ1-1	-
CSVSGRGRWEQFF	TGCAGCGTTTCAGGGCGCGGTAGATGGGAGCAGTTCTTC	-	TRBV29-1	TRBJ2-1	-
CASSPPGSKGEKLFF	TGTGCCAGCTCACCCCCGGGGTCTAAGGGTGAAAAACTGTTTTTT	-	TRBV18	TRBJ1-4	-
CASVKGGGNTEAFF	TGTGCCAGCGTTAAAGGGGGCGGGAACACTGAAGCTTTCTTT	-	TRBV6-5	TRBJ1-1	TRBD1
CASSQFSGGNQPQHF	TGCGCCAGCAGCCAGTTTTCAGGGGGAAATCAGCCCCAGCATTTT	-	TRBV4-3	TRBJ1-5	TRBD1
CASSVLGTGGTAAFF	TGTGCCAGCAGCGTTCTCGGGACAGGGGGTACTGCAGCTTTCTTT	few	TRBV9	TRBJ1-1	TRBD1
CATRLPRLRYEQYF	TGTGCCACCAGACTTCCGAGACTACGATACGAGCAGTACTTC	-	TRBV24-1	TRBJ2-7	-
CASSPGLEPTDTQYF	TGCGCCAGCAGCCCTGGACTAGAGCCCACAGATACGCAGTATTTT	-	TRBV5-1	TRBJ2-3	TRBD2
CSVDSSGQKTEQYF	TGCAGCGTTGATAGCTCGGGACAGAAAACTGAGCAGTACTTC	-	TRBV29-1	TRBJ2-7	TRBD1
CASSRQANYGYTF	TGTGCCAGTAGTAGGCAGGCGAACTATGGCTACACCTTC	-	TRBV19	TRBJ1-2	-
CSVGLDRLNTEAFF	TGCAGCGTTGGCCTTGACAGACTGAACACTGAAGCTTTCTTT	-	TRBV29-1	TRBJ1-1	-
CASSGQGALRGYTF	TGTGCCAGCAGCGGACAGGGGGCGCTTCGGGGCTACACCTTC	-	TRBV6-2/TRBV6-3	TRBJ1-2	TRBD1
CASSDWYRVYNEQFF	TGTGCCAGCAGTGATTGGTACAGGGTTTACAATGAGCAGTTCTTC	-	TRBV6-1	TRBJ2-1	-
CASSVAPVISEAFF	TGTGCCAGCAGCGTAGCTCCAGTGATCTCTGAAGCTTTCTTT	-	TRBV9	TRBJ1-1	-
CASRPLRAGGNNEQFF	TGTGCCAGCAGACCCCTTAGGGCGGGAGGAAACAATGAGCAGTTCTTC	-	TRBV27	TRBJ2-1	TRBD2
CASSYSVAEETQYF	TGTGCCAGCAGTTACTCGGTGGCGGAAGAGACCCAGTACTTC	once	TRBV6-6	TRBJ2-5	-
CASSKIQYQPNQPQHF	TGTGCCAGCAGCAAAATACAGTATCAACCCAATCAGCCCCAGCATTTT	once	TRBV21-1	TRBJ1-5	-
CASSTSLGQFNQPQHF	TGTGCCAGCAGTACCTCTTTGGGACAGTTCAATCAGCCCCAGCATTTT	-	TRBV27	TRBJ1-5	TRBD1
CASSLGGGNSPLHF	TGCGCCAGCAGCTTGGGTGGAGGAAATTCACCCCTCCACTTT	-	TRBV5-1	TRBJ1-6	-
CASSHETSGQETQYF	TGTGCCAGCAGCCACGAGACTAGCGGGCAAGAGACCCAGTACTTC	-	TRBV3-1/TRBV3-2	TRBJ2-5	TRBD2
CASSQRGPTNTGELFF	TGTGCCAGCAGCCAGCGGGGGCCTACGAACACCGGGGAGCTGTTTTTT	-	TRBV14	TRBJ2-2	-
CASSQDPSAEIEQFF	TGCGCCAGCAGCCAAGATCCGAGCGCAGAGATTGAGCAGTTCTTC	-	TRBV4-1	TRBJ2-1	-
CASSYSGVNGYTF	TGTGCCAGCAGTTACTCAGGGGTAAACGGCTACACCTTC	-	TRBV6-5	TRBJ1-2	-
CASSLGDSATGVGEQFF	TGCGCCAGCAGCTTGGGGGACTCGGCAACTGGGGTCGGTGAGCAGTTCTTC	once	TRBV5-1	TRBJ2-1	-